What follows describes a single TCR beta chain. The antigen remains unidentified. The source of the sample is a study of cytomegalovirus exposure and HLA in healthy donors. The study's findings and limits: The listing of roughly 160 TCR beta chains classed them as cytomegalovirus-associated.

The protocol was immunoSEQ multiplex PCR, while the TCRdb copy is restricted to in-frame clones and leaves out a portion. The repertoire consists of about 180,000 clones, with approximately 87% occurring once and the leading ten covering approximately 1.4%. The V gene lost 3 bases and the J gene lost 7 bases, with 7 bases spanning the gap. Germline V gene sequence: CDR1 GTSNPN, CDR2 SVGIG (reference sequence). The CDR3 runs to 12 residues. Sequencing was performed on PBMCs. The rearrangement links TRBV30 to TRBJ1-6, with no clear D. This sequence was found in a woman aged 25-40 years in good health and CMV-seronegative. The CDR3 loop is CAWSYLNSPLHF. In DNA form, the CDR3 reads TGTGCCTGGAGCTACCTCAATTCACCCCTCCACTTT.